This T cell receptor (beta chain) originates from a study of beta chain features in type 1 diabetes. There are a few counts of this clone. Its antigen is unidentified. A CD45RO/CCR7/CD25/CD127/CD95/CD27 panel sorted naive, central memory, regulatory and stem cell-like memory CD4+ cells. Findings of the study overall: Since sequencing was performed on cDNA, cells with high TCR expression could be over-represented. TCRB CDR3s from Type 1 diabetes patients were moderately but significantly shorter in all four CD4+ subsets.

As every portion of the isolated RNA was reverse transcribed, the sequencing read expressed TCRB transcripts. Here immunoSEQ multiplex PCR was the method, and the copy in TCRdb shows in-frame clones only, minus some. The profile shows a few hundred thousand clones, around 10% of them singletons. This clonotype originated in a man aged 25-45 years with type 1 diabetes. The sample consisted of central memory CD4+ T cells from blood.

The CDR3 is CASSGSGTGRETQYF. As DNA, the CDR3 is TGTGCCAGCAGTGGCTCCGGGACGGGCCGGGAGACCCAGTACTTC. The chain recombines TRBV28 with TRBJ2-5; the D gene could be TRBD1 or TRBD2 (5 bases each). This CDR3 is 15 amino acids long. Trimming left V 5 bases short and J 5 bases short, with 18 bases between. Germline CDR1 and CDR2: MDHEN and SYDVKM.